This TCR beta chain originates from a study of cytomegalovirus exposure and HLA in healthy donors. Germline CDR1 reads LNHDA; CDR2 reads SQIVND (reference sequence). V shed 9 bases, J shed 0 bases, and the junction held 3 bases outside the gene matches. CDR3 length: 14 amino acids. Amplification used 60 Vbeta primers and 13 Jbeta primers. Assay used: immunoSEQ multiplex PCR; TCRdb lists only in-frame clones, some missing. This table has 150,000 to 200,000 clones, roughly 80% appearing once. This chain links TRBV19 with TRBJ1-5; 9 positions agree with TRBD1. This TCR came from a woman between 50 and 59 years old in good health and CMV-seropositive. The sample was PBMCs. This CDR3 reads CASRDRDSNQPQHF. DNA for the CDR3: TGTGCCAGCAGGGACAGGGATAGCAATCAGCCCCAGCATTTT.